This T cell receptor (beta chain) was sequenced in a study of beta chain features in type 1 diabetes. Sorting based on CD45RO/CCR7/CD25/CD127/CD95/CD27 separated CD4+ naive, central memory, regulatory and stem cell-like memory cells. Regarding the study as a whole: TCRB CDR3s from Type 1 diabetes patients were moderately but significantly shorter in all four CD4+ subsets. A greater similarity of naive, central memory and Treg TCRB repertoires was seen among patients than among healthy donors.

As to this clone: The antigen remains undetermined.

Every bit of the isolated RNA underwent reverse transcription, so sequencing read expressed TCRB transcripts. Libraries were prepared by immunoSEQ multiplex PCR; TCRdb keeps only in-frame clonotypes and omits some of them. The sample has some 220,000 clones, about a tenth seen once. The material sequenced was central memory CD4+ T cells from blood. This receptor was taken from a man aged 18 to 30 in good health.

DNA for the CDR3: TGTGCCAGCAGCAGGGTTACCTCAGGCGAGCAGTACTTC. Its translation is CASSRVTSGEQYF. The rearrangement uses TRBV25-1 and TRBJ2-7, with TRBD1 as a possible D gene (5 bases). Germline V gene lookup returns CDR1 MGHDK and CDR2 SYGVNS. This CDR3 is 13 amino acids long. Trimming left V 6 bases short and J 6 bases short, with 15 bases between.